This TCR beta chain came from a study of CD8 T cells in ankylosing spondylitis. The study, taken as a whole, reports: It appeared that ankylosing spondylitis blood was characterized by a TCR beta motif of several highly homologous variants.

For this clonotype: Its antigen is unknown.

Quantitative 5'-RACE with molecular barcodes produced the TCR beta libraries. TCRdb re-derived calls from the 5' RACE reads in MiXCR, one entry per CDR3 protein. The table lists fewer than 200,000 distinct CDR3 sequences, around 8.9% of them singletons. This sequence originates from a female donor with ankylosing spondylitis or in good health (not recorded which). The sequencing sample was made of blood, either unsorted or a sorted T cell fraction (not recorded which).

CDR3 bases: TGTGCCAGCACCTTCACCCGGGACAGACCTGAAAAACTGTTTTTT. It encodes CASTFTRDRPEKLFF. The chain couples TRBV6-1 to TRBJ1-4; 7 bases line up with TRBD1. Trimming cost V 7 bases and J 7 bases; bases outside gene matches: 12. Germline lookup yields CDR1 MNHNS and CDR2 SASEGT. The CDR3 length is 15 residues.